These T cell receptor beta chains were read from a single sample in a study of shared clonotypes between healthy human individuals. Measured with immunoSEQ multiplex PCR; TCRdb has only the in-frame clones, and not every one. The data hold approximately 810,000 clones, with 90% to 95% observed a single time. Sample: naive CD8+ T cells sorted from blood. All receptors derive from a man younger than 40 in good health. CDR3s leave out the opening cysteine and the closing phenylalanine or tryptophan. For some rows the clone size is stated as once, few or many, or as a class when expanded; others skip it.

cdr3_aa: ASSSPILAGGYEQY
clone_size: NA
v_call: TRBV7-9

cdr3_aa: ATGLDSYEQY
clone_size: NA
v_call: TRBV28

cdr3_aa: ASSLGTGESYNEQF
clone_size: NA
v_call: TRBV7-8

cdr3_aa: ASSLALGALGGNEQY
clone_size: NA
v_call: TRBV5-1

cdr3_aa: ASSSPAFRDTQY
clone_size: once
v_call: TRBV27

cdr3_aa: ASSERGYEQY
clone_size: NA
v_call: TRBV10-1

cdr3_aa: ASSLGLNTEAF
clone_size: NA
v_call: TRBV6-5

cdr3_aa: ASSLQGHGTDTQY
clone_size: NA
v_call: TRBV7-2

cdr3_aa: ASSSERGRLRSYEQY
clone_size: once
v_call: TRBV27

cdr3_aa: ASAPGRSSYEQY
clone_size: NA
v_call: TRBV27

cdr3_aa: ATSGRLAGASFDTGELF
clone_size: NA
v_call: TRBV15